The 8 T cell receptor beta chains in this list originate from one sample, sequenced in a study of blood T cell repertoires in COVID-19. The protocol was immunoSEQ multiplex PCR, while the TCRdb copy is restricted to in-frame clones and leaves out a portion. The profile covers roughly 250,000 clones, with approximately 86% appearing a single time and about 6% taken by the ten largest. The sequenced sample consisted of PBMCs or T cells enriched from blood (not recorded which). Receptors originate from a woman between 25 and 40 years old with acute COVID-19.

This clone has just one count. This CDR3 reads CASSTGTGLSQETQYF. The CDR3, as DNA: TGTGCCAGCAGCACTGGGACAGGCCTTTCCCAAGAGACCCAGTACTTC. The chain carries TRBV7-6 and TRBJ2-5, with 8 positions matching TRBD1. The V and J ends lost 5 bases and 1 base, in that order; junction bases with no gene match: 9. CDR1 SGHVS and CDR2 FNYEAQ come from the germline V gene. The CDR3 is 16 amino acids.

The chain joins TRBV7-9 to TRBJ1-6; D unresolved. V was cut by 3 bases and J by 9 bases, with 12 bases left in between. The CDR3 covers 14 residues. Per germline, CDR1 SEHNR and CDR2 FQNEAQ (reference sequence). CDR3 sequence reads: CASSFSGYGSPLHF. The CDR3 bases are TGTGCCAGCAGCTTTTCAGGATATGGTTCACCCCTCCACTTT.

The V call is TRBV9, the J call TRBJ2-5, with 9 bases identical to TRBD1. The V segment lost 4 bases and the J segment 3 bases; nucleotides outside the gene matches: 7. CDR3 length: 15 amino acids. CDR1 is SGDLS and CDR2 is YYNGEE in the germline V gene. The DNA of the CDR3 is TGTGCCAGCAGCCCCCGGGGACAGGGTGAAGAGACCCAGTACTTC. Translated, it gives CASSPRGQGEETQYF.

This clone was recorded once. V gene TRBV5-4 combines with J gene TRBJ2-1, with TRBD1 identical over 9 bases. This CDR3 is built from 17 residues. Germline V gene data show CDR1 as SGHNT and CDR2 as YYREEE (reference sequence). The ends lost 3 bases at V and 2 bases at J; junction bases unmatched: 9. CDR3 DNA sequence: TGTGCCAGCAGCTCAAAAGCAACAGGGGGCACCTACAATGAGCAGTTCTTC. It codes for CASSSKATGGTYNEQFF.

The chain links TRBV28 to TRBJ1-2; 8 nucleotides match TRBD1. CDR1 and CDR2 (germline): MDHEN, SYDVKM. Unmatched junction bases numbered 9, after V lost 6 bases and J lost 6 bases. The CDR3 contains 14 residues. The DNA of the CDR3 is TGTGCCAGCAGACACTCAGGGGGCAGCGATGGCTACACCTTC. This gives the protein CASRHSGGSDGYTF.

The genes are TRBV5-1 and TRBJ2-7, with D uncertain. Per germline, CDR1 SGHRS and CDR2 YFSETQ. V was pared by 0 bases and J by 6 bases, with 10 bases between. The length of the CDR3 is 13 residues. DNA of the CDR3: TGCGCCAGCAGCTTGGACGGTTCTGGCGAGCAGTACTTC. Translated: CASSLDGSGEQYF. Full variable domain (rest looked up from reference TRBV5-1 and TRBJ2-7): KAGVTQTPRYLIKTRGQQVTLSCSPISGHRSVSWYQQTPGQGLQFLFEYFSETQRNKGNFPGRFSGRQFSNSRSEMNVSTLELGDSALYLCASSLDGSGEQYFGPGTRLTVT.

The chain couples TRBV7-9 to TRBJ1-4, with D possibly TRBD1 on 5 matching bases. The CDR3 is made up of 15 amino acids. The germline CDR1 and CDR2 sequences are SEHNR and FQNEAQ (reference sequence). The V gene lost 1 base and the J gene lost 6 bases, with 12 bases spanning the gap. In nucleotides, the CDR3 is TGTGCCAGCAGCTTAGACGGGGGGTCTTATGAAAAACTGTTTTTT. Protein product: CASSLDGGSYEKLFF. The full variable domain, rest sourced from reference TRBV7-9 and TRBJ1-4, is DTGVSQNPRHKITKRGQNVTFRCDPISEHNRLYWYRQTLGQGPEFLTYFQNEAQLEKSRLLSDRFSAERPKGSFSTLEIQRTEQGDSAMYLCASSLDGGSYEKLFFGSGTQLSVL.

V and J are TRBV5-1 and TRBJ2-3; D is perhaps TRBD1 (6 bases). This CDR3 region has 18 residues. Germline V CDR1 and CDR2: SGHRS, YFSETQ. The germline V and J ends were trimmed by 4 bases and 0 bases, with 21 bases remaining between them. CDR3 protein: CASSTQGVGGPSTDTQYF. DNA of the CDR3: TGCGCCAGCAGCACACAGGGAGTCGGAGGACCAAGCACAGATACGCAGTATTTT.